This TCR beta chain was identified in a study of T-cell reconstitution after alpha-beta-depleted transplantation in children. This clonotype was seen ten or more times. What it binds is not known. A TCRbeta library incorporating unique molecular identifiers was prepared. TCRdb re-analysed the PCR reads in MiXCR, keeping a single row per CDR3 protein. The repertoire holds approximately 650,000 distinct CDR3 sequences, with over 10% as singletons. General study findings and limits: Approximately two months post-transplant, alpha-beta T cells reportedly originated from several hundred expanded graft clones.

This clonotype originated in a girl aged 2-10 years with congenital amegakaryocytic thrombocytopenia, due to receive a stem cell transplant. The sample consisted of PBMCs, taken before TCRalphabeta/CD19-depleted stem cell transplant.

The CDR3 spells CSARASGSTDTQYF. CDR3 coding DNA: TGCAGTGCTAGGGCTAGCGGTAGCACAGATACGCAGTATTTT. The chain couples TRBV20-1 to TRBJ2-3; 7 positions agree with TRBD2. The V gene's germline CDR1 is DFQATT and CDR2 SNEGSKA (reference sequence). V was clipped by 3 bases and J by 0 bases; unmatched bases: 3. This CDR3 comprises 14 residues.